The rows below give T cell receptor beta chains drawn from one sample of a study of CD8 T cells in ankylosing spondylitis. A single record per CDR3 protein comes from TCRdb applying MiXCR to the 5' RACE reads. The sample records more than 400,000 distinct CDR3 sequences, less than 6% being singletons. The sequenced material came from blood, either unsorted or a sorted T cell fraction (not recorded which). The receptors stem from a male donor with ankylosing spondylitis. CDR3s include the opening cysteine and the closing phenylalanine or tryptophan. D genes are given only for firm matches. Not every row has a clone size; where given, it reads once, few, many or a size class.

d_call | clone_size | j_call | v_call | cdr3_nt | cdr3_aa
- | many | TRBJ1-2 | TRBV4-3 | TGCGCCAGCTCAAAAGGGAGAATATCAGGGTATGGCTACACCTTC | CASSKGRISGYGYTF
- | - | TRBJ1-6 | TRBV9 | TGTGCCAGCAGCGTAGACCCTATGGGATCGGCGCCCCTCCACTTT | CASSVDPMGSAPLHF
TRBD2 | - | TRBJ2-1 | TRBV7-2 | TGTGCCAGCAGCGGGGGGACTAGCGGGATTCGGGATGAGCAGTTCTTC | CASSGGTSGIRDEQFF
- | many | TRBJ2-7 | TRBV12-3/TRBV12-4 | TGTGCCAGCACCCTTGGAACTTCGGACGAGCAGTACTTC | CASTLGTSDEQYF
TRBD2 | many | TRBJ2-2 | TRBV5-5 | TGTGCCAGCAGCGTCTCTAGCGGGGGTTACACCGGGGAGCTGTTTTTT | CASSVSSGGYTGELFF
TRBD1 | - | TRBJ1-6 | TRBV5-6 | TGTGCCAGCAGCTTACAGGGGGTGTATTCACCCCTCCACTTT | CASSLQGVYSPLHF
- | many | TRBJ2-7 | TRBV5-1 | TGCGCCAGCAAATTTGCGGGTAGCTCCTACGAGCAGTACTTC | CASKFAGSSYEQYF
TRBD1 | many | TRBJ1-2 | TRBV20-1 | TGCAGTGCCCCCGGGACAGGATGGCGAGGCTACACCTTC | CSAPGTGWRGYTF
- | many | TRBJ2-2 | TRBV4-3 | TGCGCCAGCAGCCAAGACTCCCGGTGGGGGGCGAGCACCGGGGAGCTGTTTTTT | CASSQDSRWGASTGELFF
- | few | TRBJ2-3 | TRBV20-1 | TGCAGTGCTAGCCCCGGGAGTGGAGATACGCAGTATTTT | CSASPGSGDTQYF
TRBD2 | many | TRBJ2-5 | TRBV29-1 | TGCAGCGGGAGGGAGGGCCGTGGGGAGACCCAGTACTTC | CSGREGRGETQYF
- | many | TRBJ2-7 | TRBV6-5 | TGTGCCAGCAGTTACCTCGGAGCGGCATCCTACGAGCAGTACTTC | CASSYLGAASYEQYF
- | many | TRBJ2-7 | TRBV7-2 | TGTGCCAGCAGCCTAAGACAGTGGGGGGCCCACGAGCAGTACTTC | CASSLRQWGAHEQYF
- | many | TRBJ2-1 | TRBV20-1 | TGCAGTGCTAGAGATATAGGGTCCGAGCAGTTCTTC | CSARDIGSEQFF
TRBD2 | many | TRBJ2-1 | TRBV20-1 | TGCGGACCTAGCGGCAATGAGCAGTTCTTC | CGPSGNEQFF
- | many | TRBJ1-2 | TRBV12-3/TRBV12-4 | TGTGCCAGCAGCCGTCAGAAGACTGGCTACACCTTC | CASSRQKTGYTF
- | few | TRBJ2-5 | TRBV6-2/TRBV6-3 | TGTGCCAGCAGTTACGACCGGACCAGCGCCAAAGAGACCCAGTACTTC | CASSYDRTSAKETQYF
- | few | TRBJ1-6 | TRBV5-1 | TGCGCCAGCAGCTTTGGCGGGAGTAGCTCCTATAATTCACCCCTCCACTTT | CASSFGGSSSYNSPLHF
TRBD1 | many | TRBJ1-6 | TRBV7-9 | TGTGCCAGCAGCACCGGGACAGAATATAATTCACCCCTCCACTTT | CASSTGTEYNSPLHF
- | - | TRBJ1-1 | TRBV7-9 | TGTGCCAGCAGCGGCGGCCCCAGAGGGAAGAACACTGAAGCTTTCTTT | CASSGGPRGKNTEAFF
- | - | TRBJ2-3 | TRBV11-2 | TGTGCCAACAGACGGAAACAGGGAGGGAAGTTTGTGAGCACAGATACGCAGTATTTT | CANRRKQGGKFVSTDTQYF
- | many | TRBJ2-5 | TRBV20-1 | TGCAGTGCACCCCCTGCAGGGCTAGAGACCCAGTACTTC | CSAPPAGLETQYF
- | few | TRBJ2-3 | TRBV9 | TGTGCCAGCAGCGCAGCGGGACGGGGGCCAGATACGCAGTATTTT | CASSAAGRGPDTQYF
TRBD1 | - | TRBJ2-3 | TRBV11-2 | TGTGCCAGCAGCTCTATCAGGGGGTCTAGCACAGATACGCAGTATTTT | CASSSIRGSSTDTQYF
TRBD1 | - | TRBJ1-2 | TRBV25-1 | TGTGCCAGCAGCTGGGACAGGGGGCGTCGACACTATGGCTACACCTTC | CASSWDRGRRHYGYTF
- | many | TRBJ2-7 | TRBV12-3/TRBV12-4 | TGTGCCAGCAGTCTTGCGGGACTCGCGTCCGGCGAGCAGTACTTC | CASSLAGLASGEQYF
- | many | TRBJ2-5 | TRBV5-1 | TGCGCCAGCAGCTTGCCGGACGGAGAGACCCAGTACTTC | CASSLPDGETQYF
TRBD1 | many | TRBJ2-3 | TRBV27 | TGTGCCAGCACCCCCGGGACAGTTTACACAGATACGCAGTATTTT | CASTPGTVYTDTQYF
- | many | TRBJ2-5 | TRBV6-2/TRBV6-3 | TGTGCCAGCAGTTACTCGAGGGCAGAACAGGGACAAGGAGAGACCCAGTACTTC | CASSYSRAEQGQGETQYF
- | many | TRBJ2-7 | TRBV7-2 | TGTGCCAGCAGCTTAGTCGCCCTCTACGAGCAGTACTTC | CASSLVALYEQYF
- | many | TRBJ2-7 | TRBV6-1 | TGTGCCAGCAGCCGTAAGCTCAGAGGCTACGAGCAGTACTTC | CASSRKLRGYEQYF
- | - | TRBJ2-3 | TRBV10-2 | TGCGCCAGCAGTGAGTTGGGGTTGCTGGGGGCAGATACGCAGTATTTT | CASSELGLLGADTQYF
- | many | TRBJ2-7 | TRBV20-1 | TGCAGTGCTACCGGAACTACCTCCTACGAGCAGTACTTC | CSATGTTSYEQYF
TRBD2 | many | TRBJ2-7 | TRBV7-8 | TGTGCCAGCAGCTCCCCCTTAGGCGGGAGGGTCTCCTACGAGCAGTACTTC | CASSSPLGGRVSYEQYF
TRBD1 | many | TRBJ1-2 | TRBV29-1 | TGCAGCGTGGACCCGGACAGGGGCGTCTATGGCTACACCTTC | CSVDPDRGVYGYTF
- | - | TRBJ1-2 | TRBV5-6 | TGTGCCAGCAGCAAGACGCGGAGAGGCTACACCTTC | CASSKTRRGYTF
- | many | TRBJ2-7 | TRBV28 | TGTGCCAGCAGAGCCGGGACGGGTGCCTACGAGCAGTACTTC | CASRAGTGAYEQYF
- | many | TRBJ1-5 | TRBV4-2 | TGTGCCAGCAGCACGACAGGACGCAATCAGCCCCAGCATTTT | CASSTTGRNQPQHF
- | many | TRBJ2-7 | TRBV10-3 | TGTGCCATCAGTGAGTCGAGTTCTGCGGGCGAGCAGTACTTC | CAISESSSAGEQYF
TRBD1 | many | TRBJ1-5 | TRBV29-1 | TGCAGCGTTGCCTCGGACAGGAGTCAGCCCCAGCATTTT | CSVASDRSQPQHF
- | many | TRBJ1-5 | TRBV27 | TGTGCCAGCAGTTTTCATGGGTCAGGGCTCCATCAGCCCCAGCATTTT | CASSFHGSGLHQPQHF
TRBD2 | few | TRBJ2-1 | TRBV24-1 | TGTGCCACCAGTGATGATAGCGGGAGTTATAATGAGCAGTTCTTC | CATSDDSGSYNEQFF
- | few | TRBJ2-7 | TRBV28 | TGTGCCAGCGGGGTGGCGTATTCAACCTACGAGCAGTACTTC | CASGVAYSTYEQYF
TRBD2 | many | TRBJ2-1 | TRBV20-1 | TGCAGTGTTGGGGGGACTAGCGCAGGCAATGAGCAGTTCTTC | CSVGGTSAGNEQFF
TRBD2 | many | TRBJ2-7 | TRBV5-1 | TGCGCCAGCAGCTCGGGACTAGCCGAATCCTACGAGCAGTACTTC | CASSSGLAESYEQYF
- | - | TRBJ2-7 | TRBV4-2 | TGTGCCAGCAGCCAAGAGCGGGCTACCGCCTACGAGCAGTACTTC | CASSQERATAYEQYF
TRBD1 | many | TRBJ2-1 | TRBV28 | TGTGCCAGCTGGAGGGGGACAGGGTATGAGCAGTTCTTC | CASWRGTGYEQFF
- | - | TRBJ2-2 | TRBV12-3/TRBV12-4 | TGTGCCAGCAGTTTCTGGCGCGTGGGGGACACAACCGGGGAGCTGTTTTTT | CASSFWRVGDTTGELFF
TRBD2 | - | TRBJ2-7 | TRBV20-1 | TGCAGCGTTGAGGGGGGACTAGCGAGTTACGAGCAGTACTTC | CSVEGGLASYEQYF
- | many | TRBJ2-5 | TRBV5-8 | TGTGCCAGCAGACTGCAGGAGACCCAGTACTTC | CASRLQETQYF
TRBD1 | few | TRBJ2-5 | TRBV20-1 | TGCAGTGCTGGACGGACAGGGGGCTGGGAGACCCAGTACTTC | CSAGRTGGWETQYF
- | many | TRBJ2-3 | TRBV13 | TGTGCCAGCAGCTTAGCGCGGGCCAGGGCAGATACGCAGTATTTT | CASSLARARADTQYF
- | many | TRBJ1-1 | TRBV13 | TGTGCCAGCGGGGGGAGTAGGAACACTGAAGCTTTCTTT | CASGGSRNTEAFF
- | many | TRBJ1-5 | TRBV28 | TGTGCCAGCAGTGACTGGGGAGGGAGTAATAATCAGCCCCAGCATTTT | CASSDWGGSNNQPQHF